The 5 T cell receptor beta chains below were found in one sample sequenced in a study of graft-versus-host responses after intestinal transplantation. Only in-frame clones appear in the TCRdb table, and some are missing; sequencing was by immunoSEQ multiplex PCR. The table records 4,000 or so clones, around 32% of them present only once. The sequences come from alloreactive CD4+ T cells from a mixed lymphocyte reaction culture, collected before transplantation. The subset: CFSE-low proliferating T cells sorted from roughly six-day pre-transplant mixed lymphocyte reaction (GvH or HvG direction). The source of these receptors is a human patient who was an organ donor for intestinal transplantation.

CDR3 sequence: CASRKTGVDTQYF. In nucleotides, the CDR3 is TGTGCCAGCAGAAAGACAGGGGTGGATACGCAGTATTTT. This chain links TRBV6-5 with TRBJ2-3; 8 nucleotides line up with TRBD1. V lost 6 bases to trimming and J lost 6 bases; unmatched junction nucleotides: 5. Germline values: CDR1 MNHEY, CDR2 SVGAGI. CDR3 length: 13 amino acids.

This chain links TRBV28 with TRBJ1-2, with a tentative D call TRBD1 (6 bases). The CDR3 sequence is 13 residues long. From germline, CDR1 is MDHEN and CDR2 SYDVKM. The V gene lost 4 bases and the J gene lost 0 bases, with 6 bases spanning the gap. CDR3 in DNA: TGTGCCAGCAGTTGGACAGCTAACTATGGCTACACCTTC. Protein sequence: CASSWTANYGYTF.

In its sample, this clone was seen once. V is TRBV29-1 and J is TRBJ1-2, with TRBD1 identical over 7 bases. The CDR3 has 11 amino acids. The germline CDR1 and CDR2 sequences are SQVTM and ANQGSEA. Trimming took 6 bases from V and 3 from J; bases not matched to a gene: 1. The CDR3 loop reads CSVDRDYGYTF. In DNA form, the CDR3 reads TGCAGCGTCGACAGGGACTATGGCTACACCTTC.

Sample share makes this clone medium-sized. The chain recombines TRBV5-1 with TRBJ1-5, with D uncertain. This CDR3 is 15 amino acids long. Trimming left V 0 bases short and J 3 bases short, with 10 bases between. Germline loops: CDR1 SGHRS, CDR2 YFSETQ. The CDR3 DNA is TGCGCCAGCAGCTTGGTTCCGGGGAACAATCAGCCCCAGCATTTT. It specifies CASSLVPGNNQPQHF.

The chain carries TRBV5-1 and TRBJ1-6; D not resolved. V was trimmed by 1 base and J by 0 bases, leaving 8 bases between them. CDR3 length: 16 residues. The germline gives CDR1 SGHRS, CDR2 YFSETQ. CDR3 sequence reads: CASSLYISSYNSPLHF. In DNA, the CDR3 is TGCGCCAGCAGCTTGTATATCAGCTCCTATAATTCACCCCTCCACTTT.